The TCR beta chain under discussion was sequenced for a study of cytomegalovirus exposure and HLA in healthy donors. This clone was recorded a few times. The CDR3 extends over 16 amino acids. V lost 8 bases and J lost 0, with 17 bases in between. The V gene's germline CDR1 is KGHSH and CDR2 LQKENI. Use of 60 Vbeta and 13 Jbeta primers characterized the PCR. Some clones are missing from TCRdb's copy, which holds only in-frame ones; the method was immunoSEQ multiplex PCR. The sample records some 57,000 clones, 70% to 80% being singletons. Sequencing input: PBMCs. This TCR was sampled from a woman aged 60-75 years in good health and CMV-seropositive. The chain carries TRBV18 and TRBJ2-1; D call uncertain. The CDR3 here is CASQTYTASSYNEQFF. In DNA, the CDR3 is TGTGCCAGCCAAACCTATACAGCAAGCTCCTACAATGAGCAGTTCTTC.